This TCR beta chain came from a study of monozygotic twins with inflammatory bowel disease. TCRdb reprocessed the 5' RACE reads and keeps a single row for each CDR3 protein, giving no DNA. This repertoire includes about 380,000 distinct CDR3 sequences. Sequencing was done on a sample of blood. The TCR comes from a human donor with ulcerative colitis or Crohn's disease, or a healthy co-twin of an affected twin (not recorded which).

The CDR3 protein is CASSEYRGLEAFF. The chain carries TRBV5-1 and TRBJ1-1; absent DNA, TCRdb's TRBD1 call cannot be checked. This CDR3 has 13 amino acids. The germline V gene encodes CDR1 SGHRS and CDR2 YFSETQ.